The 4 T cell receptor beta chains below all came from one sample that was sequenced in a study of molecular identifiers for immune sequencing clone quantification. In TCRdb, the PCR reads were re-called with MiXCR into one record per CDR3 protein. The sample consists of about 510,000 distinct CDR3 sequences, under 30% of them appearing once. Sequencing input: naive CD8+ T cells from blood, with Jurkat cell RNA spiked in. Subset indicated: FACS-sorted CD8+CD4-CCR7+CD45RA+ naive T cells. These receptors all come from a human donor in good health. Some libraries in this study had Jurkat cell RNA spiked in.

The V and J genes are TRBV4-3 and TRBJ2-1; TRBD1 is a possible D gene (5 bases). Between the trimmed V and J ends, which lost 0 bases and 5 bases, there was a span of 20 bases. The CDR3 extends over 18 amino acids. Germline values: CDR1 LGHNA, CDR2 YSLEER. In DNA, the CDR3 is TGCGCCAGCAGCCAAGAATCAGGAAGGGGCGCATCCCACAATGAGCAGTTCTTC. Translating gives CASSQESGRGASHNEQFF.

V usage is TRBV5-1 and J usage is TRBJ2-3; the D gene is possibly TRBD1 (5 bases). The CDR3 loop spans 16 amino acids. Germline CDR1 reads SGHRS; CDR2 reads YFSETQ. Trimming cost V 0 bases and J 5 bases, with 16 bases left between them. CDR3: CASSLGQGRVKDTQYF. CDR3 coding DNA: TGCGCCAGCAGCTTGGGGCAGGGAAGGGTTAAAGATACGCAGTATTTT.

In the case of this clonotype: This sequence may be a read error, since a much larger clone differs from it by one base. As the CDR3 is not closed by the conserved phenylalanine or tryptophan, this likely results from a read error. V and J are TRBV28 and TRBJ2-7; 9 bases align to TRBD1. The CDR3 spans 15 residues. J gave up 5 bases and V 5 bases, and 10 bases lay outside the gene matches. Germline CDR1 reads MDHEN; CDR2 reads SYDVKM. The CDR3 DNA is TGTGCCAGCAGTCCTCCTCCGGGACAGGGCCACGAGCAGTACCTC. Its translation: CASSPPPGQGHEQYL.

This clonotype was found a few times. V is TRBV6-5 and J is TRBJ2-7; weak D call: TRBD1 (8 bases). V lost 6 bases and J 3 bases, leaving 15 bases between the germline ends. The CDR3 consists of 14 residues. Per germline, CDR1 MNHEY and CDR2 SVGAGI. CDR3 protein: CASRIQGDYYEQYF. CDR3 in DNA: TGTGCCAGCAGAATACAGGGGGACTACTACGAGCAGTACTTC.